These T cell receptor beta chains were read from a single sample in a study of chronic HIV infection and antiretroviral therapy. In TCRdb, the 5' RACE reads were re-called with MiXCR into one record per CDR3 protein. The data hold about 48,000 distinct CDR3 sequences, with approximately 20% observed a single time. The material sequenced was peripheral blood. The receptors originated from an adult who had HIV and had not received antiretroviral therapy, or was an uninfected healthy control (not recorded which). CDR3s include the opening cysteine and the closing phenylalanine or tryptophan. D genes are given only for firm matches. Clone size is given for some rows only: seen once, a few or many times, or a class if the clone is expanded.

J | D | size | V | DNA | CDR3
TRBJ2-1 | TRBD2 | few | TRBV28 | TGTGCCAGCGGGGTAGCGGGATATAGCAATGAGCAGTTCTTC | CASGVAGYSNEQFF
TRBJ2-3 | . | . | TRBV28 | TGTGCCAGCAGTTTACCTCTCACACTCGGGGGCACAGATACGCAGTATTTT | CASSLPLTLGGTDTQYF
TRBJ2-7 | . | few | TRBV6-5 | TGTGCCAGCAGTTATCGGGTTCATGTCTACGAGCAGTACTTC | CASSYRVHVYEQYF
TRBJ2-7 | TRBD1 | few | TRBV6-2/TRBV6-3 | TGTGCCAGCAGTTTCCCGAGTCGGGGACAGGGTAGCTCCTACGAGCAGTACTTC | CASSFPSRGQGSSYEQYF
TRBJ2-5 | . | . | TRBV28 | TGTGCCAGCGTCGGGCTCCCGAGGGGGAGTGAGACCCAGTACTTC | CASVGLPRGSETQYF
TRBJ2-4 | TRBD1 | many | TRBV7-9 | TGTGCCAGCAGCTTAGGAAGGGACAGGGGAAACATTCAGTACTTC | CASSLGRDRGNIQYF
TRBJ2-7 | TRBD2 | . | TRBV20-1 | TGCAGTGCCGGACTAGTCCCCAACGAGCAGTACTTC | CSAGLVPNEQYF
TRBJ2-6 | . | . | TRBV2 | TGTGCCAGATGGGGGTATTCTGGGGCCAACGTCCTGACTTTC | CARWGYSGANVLTF
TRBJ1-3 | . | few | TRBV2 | TGTGCCAGCAGTGAAGCACTAGGAAACACCATATATTTT | CASSEALGNTIYF
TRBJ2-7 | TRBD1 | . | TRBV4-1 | TGCGCCAGCAGTCAACGAACCGGGACAGTCTACGAGCAGTACTTC | CASSQRTGTVYEQYF
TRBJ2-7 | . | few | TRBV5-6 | TGTGCCAGCAGCCCGACCCTAGAGGATCGGTACGAGCAGTACTTC | CASSPTLEDRYEQYF
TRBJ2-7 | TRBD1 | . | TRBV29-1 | TGCAGCGTGGACGGGACAGGGAGCTCCTACGAGCAGTACTTC | CSVDGTGSSYEQYF
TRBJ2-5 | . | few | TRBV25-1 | TGTGCCAGCAGTGAGCGAGCAGGGACCTACCAAGAGACCCAGTACTTC | CASSERAGTYQETQYF
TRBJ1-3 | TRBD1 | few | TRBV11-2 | TGTGCCAGCAGGTCTCTCCGGGACAGGGGAAACACCATATATTTT | CASRSLRDRGNTIYF
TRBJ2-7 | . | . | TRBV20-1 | TGCAGTGCTAGAGATCCAGGGAAGGTCCCCTCCTACGAGCAGTACTTC | CSARDPGKVPSYEQYF
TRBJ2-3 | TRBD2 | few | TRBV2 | TGTGCCAGCAGGCCAGCGGGAGCCCCAGATACGCAGTATTTT | CASRPAGAPDTQYF
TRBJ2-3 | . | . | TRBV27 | TGTGCCAGCAGGCGCACAGATACGCAGTATTTT | CASRRTDTQYF
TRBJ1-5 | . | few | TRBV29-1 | TGCAGCGTGGCGGCCAGGCAGGGGCAGCCCCAGCATTTT | CSVAARQGQPQHF
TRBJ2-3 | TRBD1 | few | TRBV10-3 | TGTGCCATCAGTACTGGGGGACAGGGGGCCACAGATACGCAGTATTTT | CAISTGGQGATDTQYF
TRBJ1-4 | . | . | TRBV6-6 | TGTGCCAGCAGTTATGGTGAAAAACTGTTTTTT | CASSYGEKLFF
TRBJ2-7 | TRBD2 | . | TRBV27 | TGTGCCAGCAGTTTAATTAATAGCGGGTTTACCTACGAGCAGTACTTC | CASSLINSGFTYEQYF
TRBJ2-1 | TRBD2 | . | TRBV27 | TGTGCCAGCAGTTTGGGGACTAGCGGGAGCGAGAGTCATGAGCAGTTCTTC | CASSLGTSGSESHEQFF
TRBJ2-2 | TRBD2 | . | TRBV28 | TGTGCCAGCAGTTTATCTCCGGGAGGGTCCACCGGGGAGCTGTTTTTT | CASSLSPGGSTGELFF
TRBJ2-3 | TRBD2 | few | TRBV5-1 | TGCGCCAGCAGCTTGAGCGGGGCCACAGATACGCAGTATTTT | CASSLSGATDTQYF
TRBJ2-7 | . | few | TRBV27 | TGTGCCAGCAGTTTAGAGGGGGTTGCTTGGGACGAGCAGTACTTC | CASSLEGVAWDEQYF
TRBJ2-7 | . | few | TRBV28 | TGTGCCAGCAGTTTATGGTGGCAGGGAAACTACGAGCAGTACTTC | CASSLWWQGNYEQYF
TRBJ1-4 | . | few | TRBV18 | TGTGCCAGCTCACGAACCGCTGGGGGGCCTAATGAAAAACTGTTTTTT | CASSRTAGGPNEKLFF
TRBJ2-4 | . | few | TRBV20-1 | TGCAGTGCTAACACTTGGATGCTTAAAGAGAACATTCAGTACTTC | CSANTWMLKENIQYF
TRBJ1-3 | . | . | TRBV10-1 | TGCGCCAGCAGTGACGGCTCTGGAAACACCATATATTTT | CASSDGSGNTIYF
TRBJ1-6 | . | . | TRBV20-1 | TGCAGTGTCAAAAATTCACCCCTCCACTTT | CSVKNSPLHF
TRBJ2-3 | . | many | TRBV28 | TGTGCCAGCAGTTTAGACAGGAGGGATACGCAGTATTTT | CASSLDRRDTQYF
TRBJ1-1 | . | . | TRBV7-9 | TGTGCCAGCAGCGCGAAGAGGGAGGTTCCTGAAGCTTTCTTT | CASSAKREVPEAFF
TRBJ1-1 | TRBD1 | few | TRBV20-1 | TGCAGTGCCAGGACAGGGGGGAACACTGAAGCTTTCTTT | CSARTGGNTEAFF
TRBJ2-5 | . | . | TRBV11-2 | TGTGCCAGCAGCTTAGGCGCCCTGGGGCAGTTGATCGGGACCCAGTACTTC | CASSLGALGQLIGTQYF
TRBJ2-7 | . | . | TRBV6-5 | TGTGCCAGCTCCGGGTCTACCTACGAGCAGTACTTC | CASSGSTYEQYF